These 11 T cell receptor beta chains were sequenced from one sample in a study of T-cell reconstitution after alpha-beta-depleted transplantation in children (dated by TCRdb to about 2016). Libraries were prepared through PCR. Instrument used: Illumina HiSeq 2500. TCR library preparation used molecular barcoding, with unique molecular identifiers applied to normalize quantification of the TCRbeta repertoire. TCRdb reprocessed the public reads (quality trimming at Q25 with fastp, clone calling with MiXCR) and kept in-frame beta chains. One record per CDR3 amino acid sequence lists the most common genes and DNA. A total of about 610,000 distinct CDR3 sequences appear in this sample, more than 9% of them only once. The top ten clones comprise 3.5% to 5% of the sample. The source material was PBMCs from the stem cell graft donor, sampled from the stem cell graft. The source is a human donor who donated a stem cell graft to a child with acute myeloid leukemia.

This clonotype was seen a handful of times. This sequence joins TRBV7-2 and TRBJ2-7; D is possibly TRBD1 (5 bases). The CDR3 covers 16 residues. Germline CDR1 is SGHTA and CDR2 is FQGNSA. V was trimmed by 0 bases and J by 4 bases, leaving 16 bases between them. Here the CDR3 reads CASSLALGGQGYEQYF. The CDR3 DNA follows: TGTGCCAGCAGCTTAGCGTTGGGTGGGCAGGGATACGAGCAGTACTTC.

The rearrangement joins TRBV4-3 to TRBJ1-4, with 9 bases matching TRBD1. Germline CDR1 and CDR2: LGHNA and YSLEER. Trimming took 6 bases from V and 4 from J; bases not matched to a gene: 12. The CDR3 has 17 amino acids. The CDR3 region has the DNA TGCGCCAGCAGGAGTTTCATTACAGGGGGCGGTAATGAAAAACTGTTTTTT. Translated: CASRSFITGGGNEKLFF.

This clonotype showed up many times. This chain connects TRBV11-2 to TRBJ2-1, with 7 bases fitting TRBD2. In germline, CDR1 is SGHAT, CDR2 FQNNGV. This CDR3 region has 16 residues. Losses at the gene ends were 4 bases for V and 5 bases for J; bases not matched to a gene: 11. CDR3 nucleotide sequence: TGTGCCAGCAGCTCCCTCCTCGGGACTACCAACAATGAGCAGTTCTTC. This codes for CASSSLLGTTNNEQFF.

This clonotype was seen only a few times. The chain is built from TRBV20-1 and TRBJ1-4; 7 bases are a match to TRBD1. The CDR3 runs to 13 residues. V dropped 0 bases and J dropped 15; count of bases not matched to a gene: 10. The germline V gene has CDR1 DFQATT and CDR2 SNEGSKA (reference sequence). CDR3 region: CSARDKGAKSVFF. Written as DNA, the CDR3 is TGCAGTGCTAGAGATAAGGGGGCGAAATCGGTGTTTTTT.

About this clonotype: A much larger clone lies one base from this, so it may be a read error. The chain joins TRBV18 to TRBJ2-7, with 7 bases fitting TRBD1. Germline CDR1 KGHSH, CDR2 LQKENI. The CDR3 totals 16 residues. The V gene end was trimmed by 4 bases and the J gene end by 12 bases; junction bases not matched to a gene: 21. The CDR3 DNA sequence: TGTGCCAGCTCACTCGCGGTCCGGGACAGCCAATTAAGCGGGTACTTC. As protein: CASSLAVRDSQLSGYF.

This clonotype has a handful of counts. The chain couples TRBV15 to TRBJ2-7; 8 bases match TRBD1. The CDR3 totals 16 residues. Germline loops: CDR1 LNHNV, CDR2 YYDKDF (reference sequence). The J segment lost 5 bases and the V segment lost 3 bases, leaving 12 bases of the junction unmatched. CDR3 sequence: CATSRTRTGTFHEQYF. The DNA for the CDR3 is TGTGCCACCAGCAGGACTAGGACAGGGACTTTCCACGAGCAGTACTTC. Combining the CDR3 with reference TRBV15 and TRBJ2-7 gives the whole variable domain DAMVIQNPRYQVTQFGKPVTLSCSQTLNHNVMYWYQQKSSQAPKLLFHYYDKDFNNEADTPDNFQSRRPNTSFCFLDIRSPGLGDTAMYLCATSRTRTGTFHEQYFGPGTRLTVT.

This clonotype was picked up a small number of times. This chain joins TRBV6-4 and TRBJ1-1, with D possibly TRBD1 on 5 matching bases. The CDR3 contains 16 residues. Trimming left V 3 bases short and J 0 bases short, with 14 bases between. Germline lookup yields CDR1 MRHNA and CDR2 SNTAGT. The CDR3 here is CASSEGGVRMNTEAFF. The CDR3 region has the DNA TGTGCCAGCAGTGAGGGGGGAGTCCGTATGAACACTGAAGCTTTCTTT.

This clonotype was detected ten times or more. The chain joins TRBV7-2 to TRBJ2-1; 8 positions match TRBD2. V was clipped by 2 bases and J by 5 bases; unmatched bases: 2. This CDR3 has 14 amino acids. Germline lookup yields CDR1 SGHTA and CDR2 FQGNSA. CDR3 coding DNA: TGTGCCAGCAGCTTAAGCGGGAGTAACAATGAGCAGTTCTTC. It encodes CASSLSGSNNEQFF. The whole variable domain, filled in from reference TRBV7-2 and TRBJ2-1, reads GAGVSQSPSNKVTEKGKDVELRCDPISGHTALYWYRQSLGQGLEFLIYFQGNSAPDKSGLPSDRFSAERTGGSVSTLTIQRTQQEDSAVYLCASSLSGSNNEQFFGPGTRLTVL.

The sample holds a few counts of this clonotype. The CDR3 DNA reads TGTGCCAGCACCGTTCCGGGACAGGGAAGCCAAGAGACCCAGTACTTC. Residues: CASTVPGQGSQETQYF. V and J are TRBV12-3 or TRBV12-4 and TRBJ2-5; 9 bases are a match to TRBD1. J gave up 1 base and V 7 bases, and 10 bases lay outside the gene matches. This CDR3 contains 16 residues.

The DNA for the CDR3 is TGTGCCAGCAGTCCCCCCGGGACTAGCGGGTTGGCAGATACGCAGTATTTT. This sequence encodes CASSPPGTSGLADTQYF. The chain carries TRBV28 and TRBJ2-3, with TRBD2 matching 12 bases. The CDR3 spans 17 residues. The V gene's germline CDR1 is MDHEN and CDR2 SYDVKM. The junction had 10 bases not matched to a gene; V was cut back by 5 bases and J by 4 bases. Supplemented by reference TRBV28 and TRBJ2-3, the full variable domain reads DVKVTQSSRYLVKRTGEKVFLECVQDMDHENMFWYRQDPGLGLRLIYFSYDVKMKEKGDIPEGYSVSREKKERFSLILESASTNQTSMYLCASSPPGTSGLADTQYFGPGTRLTVL.

A few counts support this clonotype. This chain uses TRBV7-9 with TRBJ2-1, with D perhaps matching TRBD2 (6 bases). The germline V gene has CDR1 SEHNR and CDR2 FQNEAQ (reference sequence). The CDR3 is 15 amino acids. V lost 6 bases to trimming and J lost 1 base, with 13 bases between them. The CDR3 loop is CASRGGHDSYNEQFF. CDR3 coding DNA: TGTGCCAGCAGGGGAGGCCACGATTCCTACAATGAGCAGTTCTTC.